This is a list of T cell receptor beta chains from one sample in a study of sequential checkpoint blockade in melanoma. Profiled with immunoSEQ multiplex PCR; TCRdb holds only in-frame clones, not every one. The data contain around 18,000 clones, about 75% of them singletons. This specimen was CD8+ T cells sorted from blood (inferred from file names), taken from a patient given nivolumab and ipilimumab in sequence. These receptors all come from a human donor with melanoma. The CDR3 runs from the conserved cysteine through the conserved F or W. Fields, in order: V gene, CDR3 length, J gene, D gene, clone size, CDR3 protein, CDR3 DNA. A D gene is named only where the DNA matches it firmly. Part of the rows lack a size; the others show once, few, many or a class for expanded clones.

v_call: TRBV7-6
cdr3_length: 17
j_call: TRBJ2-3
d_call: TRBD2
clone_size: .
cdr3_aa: CASSPSFASGDTDTQYF
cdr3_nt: TGTGCCAGCAGCCCCTCTTTTGCCAGCGGGGACACAGATACGCAGTATTTT

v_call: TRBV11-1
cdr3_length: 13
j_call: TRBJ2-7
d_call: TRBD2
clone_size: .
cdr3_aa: CASTSGPSYEQYF
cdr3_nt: TGTGCCAGTACTAGCGGCCCCTCCTACGAGCAGTACTTC

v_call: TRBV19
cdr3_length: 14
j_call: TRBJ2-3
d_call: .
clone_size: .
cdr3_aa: CASSISGTSLSQYF
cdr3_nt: TGTGCCAGTAGTATTAGCGGCACCTCACTGTCGCAGTATTTT

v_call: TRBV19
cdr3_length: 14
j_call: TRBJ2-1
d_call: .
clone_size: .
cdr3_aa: CASGQTGSYNEQFF
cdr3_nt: TGTGCCAGTGGACAAACGGGCTCCTACAATGAGCAGTTCTTC

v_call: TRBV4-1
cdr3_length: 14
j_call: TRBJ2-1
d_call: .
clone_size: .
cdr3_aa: CASSQVTARNEQFF
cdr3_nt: TGCGCCAGCAGCCAAGTCACTGCTCGCAATGAGCAGTTCTTC

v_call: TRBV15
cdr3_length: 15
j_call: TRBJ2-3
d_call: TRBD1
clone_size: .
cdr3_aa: CATQVVRGRVDTQYF
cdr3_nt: TGTGCCACCCAGGTGGTCAGGGGGCGCGTGGATACGCAGTATTTT

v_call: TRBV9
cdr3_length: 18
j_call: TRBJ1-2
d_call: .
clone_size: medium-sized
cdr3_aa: CASSVDQDSLYLNYGYTF
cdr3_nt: TGTGCCAGCAGCGTAGATCAGGACAGCCTCTACCTTAACTATGGCTACACCTTC

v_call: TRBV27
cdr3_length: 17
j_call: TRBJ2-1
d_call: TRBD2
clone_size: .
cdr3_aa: CASSPRASSGLYNEQFF
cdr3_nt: TGTGCCAGCAGTCCGCGCGCTTCTAGCGGGCTTTACAATGAGCAGTTCTTC

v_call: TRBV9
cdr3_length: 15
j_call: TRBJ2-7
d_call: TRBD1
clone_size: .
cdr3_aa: CASSNSGTGADEQYF
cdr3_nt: TGTGCCAGCAGCAATTCCGGGACAGGGGCAGACGAGCAGTACTTC

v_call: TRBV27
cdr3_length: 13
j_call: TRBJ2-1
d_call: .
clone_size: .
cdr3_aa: CASSPDSYNEQFF
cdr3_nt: TGTGCCAGCAGTCCAGACAGCTACAATGAGCAGTTCTTC

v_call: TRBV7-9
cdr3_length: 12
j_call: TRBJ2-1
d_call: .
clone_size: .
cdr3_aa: CASSPIDMGQFF
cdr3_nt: TGTGCCAGCAGCCCGATTGACATGGGGCAGTTCTTC

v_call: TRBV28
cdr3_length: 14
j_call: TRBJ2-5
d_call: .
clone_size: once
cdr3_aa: CASSLWRGQETQYF
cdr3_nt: TGTGCCAGCAGTTTATGGAGGGGGCAAGAGACCCAGTACTTC

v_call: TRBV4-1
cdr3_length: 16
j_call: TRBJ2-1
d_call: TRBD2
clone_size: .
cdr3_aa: CASSQRAGGPTNEQFF
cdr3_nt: TGCGCCAGCAGCCAGCGAGCGGGAGGGCCCACTAATGAGCAGTTCTTC

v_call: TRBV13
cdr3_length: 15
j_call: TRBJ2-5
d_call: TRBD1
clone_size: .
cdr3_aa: CASSPDRVWQETQYF
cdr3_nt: TGTGCCAGCAGTCCAGACAGGGTTTGGCAAGAGACCCAGTACTTC

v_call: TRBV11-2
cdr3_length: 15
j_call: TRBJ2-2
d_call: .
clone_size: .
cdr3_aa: CASSLGQTNTGELFF
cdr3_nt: TGTGCCAGCAGCTTAGGACAAACGAACACCGGGGAGCTGTTTTTT

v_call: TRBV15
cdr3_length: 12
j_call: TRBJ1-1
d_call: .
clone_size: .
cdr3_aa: CATSRGEGRAFF
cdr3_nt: TGTGCCACCAGCAGAGGGGAGGGCCGGGCTTTCTTT

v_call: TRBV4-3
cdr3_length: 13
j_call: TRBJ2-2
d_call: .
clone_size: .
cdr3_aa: CASSQGNTGELFF
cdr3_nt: TGCGCCAGCAGCCAGGGCAACACCGGGGAGCTGTTTTTT

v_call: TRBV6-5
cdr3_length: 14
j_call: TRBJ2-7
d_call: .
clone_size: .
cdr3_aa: CASSTPGSSYEQYF
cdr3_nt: TGTGCCAGCAGTACCCCCGGTAGTTCCTACGAGCAGTACTTC

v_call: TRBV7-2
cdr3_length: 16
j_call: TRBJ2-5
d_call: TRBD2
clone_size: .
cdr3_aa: CASSRQGTSGQETQYF
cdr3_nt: TGTGCCAGCAGCCGCCAAGGGACTAGCGGGCAAGAGACCCAGTACTTC

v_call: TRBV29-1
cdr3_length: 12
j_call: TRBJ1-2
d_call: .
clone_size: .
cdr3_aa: CSVWQGNYGYTF
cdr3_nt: TGCAGCGTCTGGCAGGGAAACTATGGCTACACCTTC

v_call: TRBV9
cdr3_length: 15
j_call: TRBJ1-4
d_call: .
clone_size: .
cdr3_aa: CASSSTLSQDEKLFF
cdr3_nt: TGTGCCAGCAGTTCAACGTTGTCACAGGATGAAAAACTGTTTTTT

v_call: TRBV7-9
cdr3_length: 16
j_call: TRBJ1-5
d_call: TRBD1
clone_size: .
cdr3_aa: CASSPGQGGGNQPQHF
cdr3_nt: TGTGCCAGCAGCCCGGGACAGGGAGGGGGCAATCAGCCCCAGCATTTT

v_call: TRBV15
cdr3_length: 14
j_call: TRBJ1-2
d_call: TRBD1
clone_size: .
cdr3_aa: CATSRERDREGYTF
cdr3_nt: TGTGCCACCAGCAGAGAGCGGGACAGGGAAGGCTACACCTTC

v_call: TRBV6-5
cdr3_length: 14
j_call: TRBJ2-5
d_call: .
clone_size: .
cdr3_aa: CASSYTGRGETQYF
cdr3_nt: TGTGCCAGCAGTTATACAGGGCGCGGGGAGACCCAGTACTTC

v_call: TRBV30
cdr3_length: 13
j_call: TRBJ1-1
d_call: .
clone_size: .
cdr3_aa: CAWSIGGNTEAFF
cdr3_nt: TGTGCCTGGAGTATAGGGGGGAACACTGAAGCTTTCTTT

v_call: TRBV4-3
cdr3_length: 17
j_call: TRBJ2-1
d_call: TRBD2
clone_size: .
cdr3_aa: CASSQAWGGSSYNEQFF
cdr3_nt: TGCGCCAGCAGCCAAGCTTGGGGGGGGAGCTCCTACAATGAGCAGTTCTTC

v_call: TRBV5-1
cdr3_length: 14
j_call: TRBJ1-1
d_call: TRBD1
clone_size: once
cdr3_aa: CASSWGQGDTEAFF
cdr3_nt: TGCGCCAGCAGCTGGGGACAGGGAGACACTGAAGCTTTCTTT

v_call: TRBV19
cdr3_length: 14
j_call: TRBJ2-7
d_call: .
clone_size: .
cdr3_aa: CASSFKTDIYEQYF
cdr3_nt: TGTGCCAGTAGTTTCAAGACAGATATCTACGAGCAGTACTTC

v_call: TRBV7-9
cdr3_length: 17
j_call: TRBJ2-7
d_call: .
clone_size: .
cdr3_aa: CASSLEPARQGFYEQYF
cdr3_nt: TGTGCCAGCAGCTTAGAGCCGGCGAGGCAGGGGTTCTACGAGCAGTACTTC

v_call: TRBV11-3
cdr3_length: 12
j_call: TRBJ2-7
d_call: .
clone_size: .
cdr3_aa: CASSPFPYEQYF
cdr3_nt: TGTGCCAGCAGCCCCTTTCCCTACGAGCAGTACTTC

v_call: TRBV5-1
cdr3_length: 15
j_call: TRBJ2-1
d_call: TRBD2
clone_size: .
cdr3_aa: CASSLASGSGNEQFF
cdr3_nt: TGCGCCAGCAGCTTGGCTAGCGGGTCGGGGAATGAGCAGTTCTTC

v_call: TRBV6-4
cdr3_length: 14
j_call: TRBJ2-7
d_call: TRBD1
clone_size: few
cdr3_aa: CASSKEGQGYEQYF
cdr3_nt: TGTGCCAGCAGTAAAGAGGGACAGGGCTACGAGCAGTACTTC

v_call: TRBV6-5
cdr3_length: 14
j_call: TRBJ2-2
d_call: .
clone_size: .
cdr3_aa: CASSFGGATGELFF
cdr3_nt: TGTGCCAGCAGCTTTGGGGGGGCCACCGGGGAGCTGTTTTTT

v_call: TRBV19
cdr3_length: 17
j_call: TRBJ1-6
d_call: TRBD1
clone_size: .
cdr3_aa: CATSRGPMGSYNSPLHF
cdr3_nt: TGTGCCACCTCCAGGGGGCCGATGGGGTCCTATAATTCACCCCTCCACTTT

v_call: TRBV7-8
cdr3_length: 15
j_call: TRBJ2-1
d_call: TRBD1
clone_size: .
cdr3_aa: CASSLGQGAVNEQFF
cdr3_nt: TGTGCCAGCAGCTTGGGACAGGGCGCGGTCAATGAGCAGTTCTTC

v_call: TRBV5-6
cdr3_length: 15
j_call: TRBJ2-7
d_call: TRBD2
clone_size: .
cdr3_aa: CASSSSSGPTYEQYF
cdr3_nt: TGTGCCAGCAGCTCCTCTAGCGGGCCCACTTACGAGCAGTACTTC

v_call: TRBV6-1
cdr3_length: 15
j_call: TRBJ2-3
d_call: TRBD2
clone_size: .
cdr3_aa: CASSVAGGPTDTQYF
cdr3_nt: TGTGCCAGCAGCGTAGCGGGAGGGCCTACAGATACGCAGTATTTT

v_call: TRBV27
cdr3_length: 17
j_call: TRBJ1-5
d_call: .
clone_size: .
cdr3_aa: CASSLIGQSYSNQPQHF
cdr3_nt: TGTGCCAGCAGTTTAATCGGTCAAAGTTATAGCAATCAGCCCCAGCATTTT

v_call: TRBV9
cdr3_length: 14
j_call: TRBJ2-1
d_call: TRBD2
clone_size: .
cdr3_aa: CANASGRTGNEQFF
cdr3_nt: TGTGCCAACGCTAGCGGGCGGACGGGAAATGAGCAGTTCTTC

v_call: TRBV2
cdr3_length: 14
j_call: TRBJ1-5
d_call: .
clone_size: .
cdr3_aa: CASSFEPGNQPQHF
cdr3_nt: TGTGCCAGCAGTTTTGAGCCCGGCAATCAGCCCCAGCATTTT

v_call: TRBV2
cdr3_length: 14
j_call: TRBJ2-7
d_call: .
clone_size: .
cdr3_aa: CASNLAAETYEQYF
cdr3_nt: TGTGCCAGCAATTTAGCGGCAGAAACTTACGAGCAGTACTTC